These 14 T cell receptor beta chains originate from one sample sequenced in a study of early T cells in non-severe SARS-CoV-2 infection. TCRdb processed the 5' RACE reads anew with MiXCR; each CDR3 protein has one entry. Among about 50,000 distinct CDR3 sequences listed, 5.4% were seen once. The sample in question was whole blood, obtained at baseline. The receptor set was obtained from an adult who was a healthcare worker with PCR-confirmed SARS-CoV-2 infection or an uninfected control (not recorded which).

This clonotype was seen ten or more times. The V and J genes are TRBV6-1 and TRBJ1-5, with D unresolved. Germline CDR1 is MNHNS and CDR2 is SASEGT. V lost 5 bases and J lost 1, with 15 bases in between. CDR3 size: 16 residues. The CDR3 here is CASSRVVRGSNQPQHF. The CDR3, as DNA: TGTGCCAGCAGTAGGGTAGTTCGGGGAAGCAATCAGCCCCAGCATTTT.

This clonotype was observed at least ten times. CDR3 sequence (DNA): TGTGCTAGTGGTTTGGACAAAGGGACAGGGGATCGAGAGACCCAGTACTTC. Translation gives CASGLDKGTGDRETQYF. This chain joins TRBV12-5 and TRBJ2-5; 10 bases are a match to TRBD1. The CDR3 consists of 17 residues. The junction had 9 bases not matched to a gene; V was cut back by 1 base and J by 4 bases. The germline CDR1 and CDR2 sequences are LGHNT and FRNRAP.

This clonotype appeared many times. The chain carries TRBV6-5 and TRBJ2-1; 11 bases line up with TRBD2. This CDR3 spans 16 amino acids. V lost 0 bases and J lost 5; bases outside the gene matches: 3. Germline lookup yields CDR1 MNHEY and CDR2 SVGAGI. The CDR3 is CASSYSGLAGDNEQFF. CDR3 bases: TGTGCCAGCAGTTACTCCGGACTAGCGGGCGACAATGAGCAGTTCTTC.

In its sample, this clonotype was seen many times. The chain recombines TRBV19 with TRBJ1-2, with D uncertain. The CDR3 is made up of 13 amino acids. Trimming shortened V by 3 bases and J by 2 bases, and 7 bases separated the two germline ends. Germline CDR1 reads LNHDA; CDR2 reads SQIVND (reference sequence). The CDR3 bases are TGTGCCAGTAGTATTCTAGGGAACTATGGCTACACCTTC. Translating gives CASSILGNYGYTF.

Regarding this clonotype: A junction boundary mismatches the germline segment, possibly from a read error. This chain links TRBV11-2 with TRBJ2-7; D is possibly TRBD2 (6 bases). The germline gives CDR1 SGHAT, CDR2 FQNNGV. This CDR3 has 13 amino acids. The CDR3 bases are TGTGCCAGCAGCTTAGGATTAGGGGCGGGATCGCACTTC. Translation gives CASSLGLGAGSHF. Filled out from reference TRBV11-2 and TRBJ2-7, the complete variable domain reads EAGVAQSPRYKIIEKRQSVAFWCNPISGHATLYWYQQILGQGPKLLIQFQNNGVVDDSQLPKDRFSAERLKGVDSTLKIQPAKLEDSAVYLCASSLGLGAGSHFGPGTRLTVT.

This clonotype was found many times. The chain carries TRBV29-1 and TRBJ2-2; D unclear. With 2 bases removed from V and 4 bases from J, the gap between germline ends came to 8 bases. The CDR3 consists of 13 residues. Germline CDR1 is SQVTM and CDR2 is ANQGSEA. CDR3 amino acids: CSVELKATGELFF. Written as DNA, the CDR3 is TGCAGCGTTGAACTCAAGGCCACCGGGGAGCTGTTTTTT.

In its sample, this clonotype was seen many times. J is TRBJ1-1 and V is TRBV10-3; TRBD1 matches at 7 bases. Germline V gives CDR1 ENHRY, CDR2 SYGVKD. The CDR3 contains 19 residues. The V segment lost 6 bases and the J segment 3 bases; nucleotides outside the gene matches: 22. CDR3 bases: TGTGCCATCAGCTGGGACAGCAGTAGGGGGCTGGGGAAATACACTGAAGCTTTCTTT. This encodes CAISWDSSRGLGKYTEAFF.

J is TRBJ2-7 and V is TRBV6-2 or TRBV6-3; possibly TRBD1 or TRBD2 for D (5 bases each). The germline gives CDR1 MNHEY, CDR2 SVGEGT. Trimming took 8 bases from V and 6 from J, leaving 14 bases between them. This CDR3 is built from 12 residues. The CDR3 is CASRGLPCEQYF. CDR3 bases: TGTGCCAGCCGGGGCCTTCCGTGCGAGCAGTACTTC.

This clonotype occurred many times. Here the CDR3 DNA reads TGTGCCAGCAGTTACTCAGCGACAGGGGTAATCGATGGCTACACCTTC. The encoded protein is CASSYSATGVIDGYTF. The chain links TRBV6-6 to TRBJ1-2; 8 bases agree with TRBD1. From germline, CDR1 is MNHNY and CDR2 SVGAGI (reference sequence). Trimming cost V 0 bases and J 6 bases; bases outside gene matches: 9. The CDR3 length is 16 residues.

This clonotype showed up many times. The chain carries TRBV6-6 and TRBJ1-5, with D uncertain. CDR3 length equals 15 residues. Trimming took 4 bases from V and 2 from J, leaving 12 bases between them. CDR1 and CDR2 from the germline V gene are MNHNY and SVGAGI (reference sequence). The CDR3 loop reads CASSLGPTGNQPQHF. The CDR3 DNA is TGTGCCAGCAGTTTAGGGCCCACGGGCAATCAGCCCCAGCATTTT.

In this sample, this clonotype turned up a few times. The CDR3 sequence is CASSQEPSGPYNEQFF. The CDR3 nucleotides read TGCGCCAGCAGCCAAGAGCCTAGCGGTCCCTACAATGAGCAGTTCTTC. This chain links TRBV4-1 with TRBJ2-1; TRBD2 matches 7 bases. Germline V gives CDR1 MGHRA, CDR2 YSYEKL. Losses at the gene ends were 0 bases for V and 2 bases for J; bases not matched to a gene: 4. The CDR3 is 16 amino acids.

This clonotype was recorded many times. The chain couples TRBV11-2 to TRBJ2-2; D not certain. CDR3 length: 15 amino acids. With 6 bases removed from V and 4 bases from J, the gap between germline ends came to 15 bases. Germline V gene lookup returns CDR1 SGHAT and CDR2 FQNNGV. In nucleotides, the CDR3 is TGTGCCAGCAGTTCCATCAGGTCCTCCACCGGGGAGCTGTTTTTT. Its protein is CASSSIRSSTGELFF.

This rearrangement joins TRBV20-1 to TRBJ2-7; 9 bases fit TRBD2. V lost 3 bases, J lost 6 bases, and 12 bases stayed unmatched. The germline CDR1 and CDR2 sequences are DFQATT and SNEGSKA (reference sequence). This CDR3 spans 15 amino acids. DNA for the CDR3: TGCAGTGCTAGTGCCCGGGTTAGCGGGAGTAGCGAGCAGTACTTC. Protein product: CSASARVSGSSEQYF.

There are many counts of this clonotype. The V gene is TRBV3-1, the J gene TRBJ2-1; weak D call: TRBD1 (6 bases). The germline V and J ends were trimmed by 6 bases and 4 bases, with 10 bases remaining between them. Germline V gene sequence: CDR1 LGHDT, CDR2 YNNKEL (reference sequence). The CDR3 is 13 amino acids. CDR3 in amino acids: CASRRTDYNEQFF. The CDR3 nucleotides are TGTGCCAGCAGACGGACAGATTACAATGAGCAGTTCTTC.